This passage covers 22 T cell receptor beta chains from one sample sequenced in a study of T cell changes during pregnancy in multiple sclerosis. Sequenced by immunoSEQ multiplex PCR; TCRdb stores in-frame clones only, minus some. This table has roughly 47,000 clones, 80% to 90% appearing once. The sequences come from CD4+ T cells from peripheral blood mononuclear cells, collected after pregnancy. The source of these receptors is a female donor with multiple sclerosis, enrolled in a pregnancy study.

This clone was counted once. This chain links TRBV5-6 with TRBJ2-5; weak D call: TRBD2 (5 bases). Germline assignment: CDR1 SGHDT and CDR2 YYEEEE. This CDR3 is built from 14 residues. The germline V and J ends were trimmed by 2 bases and 2 bases, with 10 bases remaining between them. DNA of the CDR3: TGTGCCAGCAGCTTTCGGGGTGGGCAAGAGACCCAGTACTTC. Protein product: CASSFRGGQETQYF.

The chain uses TRBV2 and TRBJ2-5; D call uncertain. With 1 base removed from V and 7 bases from J, the gap between germline ends came to 10 bases. This CDR3 region has 13 residues. Germline CDR1 is SNHLY and CDR2 is FYNNEI. The CDR3 nucleotides are TGTGCCAGCAGTGAAGACAGTGGCGTGACCCAGTACTTC. Residues: CASSEDSGVTQYF.

The gene calls are TRBV6-5 and TRBJ2-7; 7 bases fit TRBD1. Germline CDR1 is MNHEY and CDR2 is SVGAGI. The CDR3 covers 12 residues. Germline trimming cut 9 bases from V and 0 bases from J; bases unmatched to any gene: 2. This CDR3 is CASRQGSYEQYF. The CDR3 region has the DNA TGTGCCAGTCGACAGGGCTCCTACGAGCAGTACTTC.

The chain is built from TRBV18 and TRBJ2-7; 7 bases are a match to TRBD2. The junction had 2 bases not matched to a gene; V was cut back by 3 bases and J by 0 bases. The CDR3 contains 14 residues. Germline CDR1 KGHSH, CDR2 LQKENI. The CDR3 here is CASSPLAVSYEQYF. CDR3 bases: TGTGCCAGCTCACCCCTAGCGGTCTCCTACGAGCAGTACTTC. Looking up the rest from reference TRBV18 and TRBJ2-7 gives the full variable domain: NAGVMQNPRHLVRRRGQEARLRCSPMKGHSHVYWYRQLPEEGLKFMVYLQKENIIDESGMPKERFSAEFPKEGPSILRIQQVVRGDSAAYFCASSPLAVSYEQYFGPGTRLTVT.

This clone was counted only a few times. The rearrangement links TRBV7-3 to TRBJ2-3, with 7 positions matching TRBD2. This CDR3 comprises 13 residues. Germline trimming cut 2 bases from V and 6 bases from J; bases unmatched to any gene: 2. CDR1 and CDR2 (germline): SGHTA, FQGTGA. CDR3: CASSLRGGDTQYF. CDR3 nucleotides: TGTGCCAGCAGCTTACGGGGAGGGGATACGCAGTATTTT.

This rearrangement joins TRBV29-1 to TRBJ2-1; 8 bases map to TRBD2. J was trimmed by 6 bases and V by 4 bases; bases with no gene match: 2. CDR1 is SQVTM and CDR2 is ANQGSEA in the germline V gene. The CDR3 totals 12 residues. The CDR3 region is CSVGTSTNEQFF. CDR3 DNA: TGCAGCGTTGGGACTAGCACCAATGAGCAGTTCTTC.

CDR3 amino acids: CASSLTGNQPQHF. In DNA form, the CDR3 reads TGTGCCAGCAGCCTGACAGGGAATCAGCCCCAGCATTTT. J is TRBJ1-5 and V is TRBV5-8, with 7 bases fitting TRBD1. The length of the CDR3 is 13 residues. Trimming took 4 bases from V and 4 from J; bases not matched to a gene: 2. From germline, CDR1 is SGHTS and CDR2 YDEGEE.

The chain is built from TRBV14 and TRBJ2-4; tentatively, D is TRBD1 (6 bases). Germline lookup yields CDR1 SGHDN and CDR2 FVKESK. This CDR3 comprises 17 residues. The V and J ends lost 4 bases and 0 bases respectively, with 16 bases between them. CDR3 in DNA: TGTGCCAGCAGCCGAACTCAGGGGTATGGAGCCAAAAACATTCAGTACTTC. This encodes CASSRTQGYGAKNIQYF.

The gene calls are TRBV7-9 and TRBJ1-4; D may be TRBD1 (5 bases). This CDR3 contains 16 residues. Per the germline V gene, CDR1 is SEHNR and CDR2 is FQNEAQ (reference sequence). Between the trimmed V and J ends, which lost 5 bases and 7 bases, there was a span of 20 bases. CDR3 sequence: CASSPPGRPRGEKLFF. The CDR3 DNA sequence: TGTGCCAGCAGCCCCCCGGGCCGCCCAAGGGGTGAAAAACTGTTTTTT.

V and J are TRBV2 and TRBJ2-3; D gene uncertain. Trimming pared 1 base from V and 5 bases from J, leaving 10 bases between. The CDR3 sequence is 14 residues long. Germline loops: CDR1 SNHLY, CDR2 FYNNEI. CDR3 region: CASSEGSGEDTQYF. In DNA form, the CDR3 reads TGTGCCAGCAGTGAAGGCAGTGGAGAAGATACGCAGTATTTT.

The J gene is TRBJ1-2, the V gene TRBV5-6; a weak D match, TRBD1 (6 bases). CDR1 SGHDT and CDR2 YYEEEE come from the germline V gene. Trimming took 5 bases from V and 2 from J, leaving 16 bases between them. This CDR3 contains 15 residues. As DNA, the CDR3 is TGTGCCAGCAGTTATGGACAGTGGAAAAACTATGGCTACACCTTC. Its protein product is CASSYGQWKNYGYTF.

CDR3: CASSLLAGEGGELFF. In nucleotides, the CDR3 is TGCGCCAGCAGCTTGTTAGCGGGAGAGGGCGGGGAGCTGTTTTTT. This rearrangement joins TRBV5-1 to TRBJ2-2, with TRBD2 matching 9 bases. Trimming took 1 base from V and 7 from J; bases not matched to a gene: 5. CDR1 is SGHRS, CDR2 YFSETQ, per germline. This CDR3 contains 15 residues. Based on the CDR3 plus reference TRBV5-1 and TRBJ2-2, the full variable domain is KAGVTQTPRYLIKTRGQQVTLSCSPISGHRSVSWYQQTPGQGLQFLFEYFSETQRNKGNFPGRFSGRQFSNSRSEMNVSTLELGDSALYLCASSLLAGEGGELFFGEGSRLTVL.

The chain combines TRBV10-3 with TRBJ1-5; 8 nucleotides align to TRBD1. There are 14 residues in the CDR3. After removal of 5 bases from V and 6 bases from J, the junction contained 6 bases not matched to a gene. Germline CDR1 ENHRY, CDR2 SYGVKD. The CDR3 region is CAISSDRAGQPQHF. CDR3 bases: TGTGCCATCAGTTCGGACAGGGCGGGTCAGCCCCAGCATTTT.

The J gene is TRBJ2-2, the V gene TRBV9; tentatively, D is TRBD2 (7 bases). V was shortened by 0 bases and J by 3 bases, with 15 bases between the two germline ends. Germline V lookup: CDR1 SGDLS, CDR2 YYNGEE. The CDR3 has 17 residues. The CDR3, as DNA: TGTGCCAGCAGCGTAGGGGGGGCTAGCGGTTACACCGGGGAGCTGTTTTTT. Translating it yields CASSVGGASGYTGELFF.

The V gene is TRBV7-2, the J gene TRBJ2-1; 13 nucleotides line up with TRBD2. This CDR3 region has 18 residues. Looked up from germline, CDR1 is SGHTA and CDR2 is FQGNSA. Trimming at V came to 3 bases and at J to 1 base, leaving 6 bases not matched to a gene. The CDR3 DNA sequence: TGTGCCAGCAGCTTTACTAGCGGGAGGGCTCGGTCCTACAATGAGCAGTTCTTC. It yields the protein CASSFTSGRARSYNEQFF.

This clone has just one count. The chain couples TRBV5-4 to TRBJ1-3; a weak D match, TRBD1 (5 bases). V was trimmed by 0 bases and J by 0 bases, leaving 7 bases between them. Germline V CDR1 and CDR2: SGHNT, YYREEE (reference sequence). This CDR3 is 15 amino acids long. The CDR3 DNA reads as TGTGCCAGCAGCTTGGGACAGTACTCTGGAAACACCATATATTTT. This translates into CASSLGQYSGNTIYF. The full variable domain, completed using reference TRBV5-4 and TRBJ1-3, is ETGVTQSPTHLIKTRGQQVTLRCSSQSGHNTVSWYQQALGQGPQFIFQYYREEENGRGNFPPRFSGLQFPNYSSELNVNALELDDSALYLCASSLGQYSGNTIYFGEGSWLTVV.

At least ten counts were recorded for this clone. The chain has TRBV5-4 and TRBJ2-6; no firm D call. Per the germline V gene, CDR1 is SGHNT and CDR2 is YYREEE (reference sequence). V lost 0 bases and J lost 0, with 4 bases in between. CDR3 size: 15 residues. The CDR3 DNA sequence: TGTGCCAGCAGCTTGGACAACTCTGGGGCCAACGTCCTGACTTTC. Protein sequence: CASSLDNSGANVLTF.

The genes are TRBV6-4 and TRBJ1-1, with 8 bases identical to TRBD1. J gave up 7 bases and V 4 bases, and 8 bases lay outside the gene matches. CDR1 MRHNA and CDR2 SNTAGT come from the germline V gene. This CDR3 contains 14 residues. The CDR3 DNA is TGTGCCAGCAGTGCGGCGGACAGGGCAGATGAAGCTTTCTTT. Amino acids: CASSAADRADEAFF.

The chain couples TRBV9 to TRBJ1-2; D perhaps matches TRBD1 (6 bases). The germline V gene encodes CDR1 SGDLS and CDR2 YYNGEE. The CDR3 has 15 amino acids. Trimming took off 2 bases at V and 5 bases at J, with 16 bases between the two ends. CDR3 residues: CASSVNIGGGYGYTF. Here the CDR3 DNA reads TGTGCCAGCAGCGTTAACATAGGGGGTGGTTATGGCTACACCTTC.

The V and J genes are TRBV6-5 and TRBJ2-5; TRBD2 might be the D (5 bases). The V gene lost 7 bases and the J gene lost 2 bases, with 11 bases spanning the gap. This CDR3 comprises 13 residues. Germline CDR1 reads MNHEY; CDR2 reads SVGAGI. CDR3 DNA: TGTGCCAGCACTCGGGGTGGGCAAGAGACCCAGTACTTC. Translated: CASTRGGQETQYF.

The CDR3: CASSLNRGLLSGNTIYF. In nucleotides, the CDR3 is TGTGCCAGCAGCTTGAACAGGGGGCTTCTCTCTGGAAACACCATATATTTT. V is TRBV7-9 and J is TRBJ1-3, with 9 bases lining up with TRBD1. The V and J ends lost 3 bases and 0 bases, in that order; junction bases with no gene match: 6. CDR1 is SEHNR, CDR2 FQNEAQ, per germline (reference sequence). The CDR3 length is 17 residues. Looking up the rest from reference TRBV7-9 and TRBJ1-3 gives the full variable domain: DTGVSQNPRHKITKRGQNVTFRCDPISEHNRLYWYRQTLGQGPEFLTYFQNEAQLEKSRLLSDRFSAERPKGSFSTLEIQRTEQGDSAMYLCASSLNRGLLSGNTIYFGEGSWLTVV.

The chain couples TRBV5-5 to TRBJ1-1; a weak D match, TRBD1 (6 bases). The V gene's germline CDR1 is SGHKS and CDR2 YYEKEE (reference sequence). V was pared by 4 bases and J by 2 bases, with 15 bases between. This CDR3 region has 15 residues. The CDR3 here is CASSAGGDTNTEAFF. The DNA for the CDR3 is TGTGCCAGCAGCGCGGGAGGGGACACAAACACTGAAGCTTTCTTT.